Listed below are T cell receptor beta chains from one sample, sequenced in a study of shared clonotypes between healthy human individuals. TCRdb keeps only in-frame clones here, not all; method: immunoSEQ multiplex PCR. The sample holds roughly 1 million clones, 70% to 80% seen once. Sequencing input: memory CD4+ T cells from PBMCs. These receptors were collected from a man between 18 and 35 years old in good health. Some clones in this sample may be carry-over from other donors' samples. Each CDR3 is given with its conserved first and last residue. D genes are given only for firm matches. Clone size, where shown, is once, few, many, or a class for clones that have expanded.

CASSPGGGQRGLPGNTIYF | TGTGCCAGCAGCCCGGGAGGGGGCCAGAGGGGTCTTCCTGGAAACACCATATATTTT | . | TRBV2 | TRBD1 | TRBJ1-3
CASSLRDRGSTGELFF | TGCGCCAGCAGCCTCCGAGACAGGGGTAGTACCGGGGAGCTGTTTTTT | . | TRBV4-1 | TRBD1 | TRBJ2-2
CASSGPTSSYNEQFF | TGTGCCAGCAGCGGGCCGACCAGCTCCTACAATGAGCAGTTCTTC | few | TRBV7-9 | . | TRBJ2-1
CASSRIDRTTEAFF | TGTGCCAGCAGCCGCATTGACAGGACCACTGAAGCTTTCTTT | . | TRBV14 | . | TRBJ1-1
CASRLGGRSTEAFF | TGTGCCAGCCGGTTAGGGGGGCGCTCCACTGAAGCTTTCTTT | . | TRBV18 | . | TRBJ1-1
CASRGQGNTEAFF | TGTGCCAGCCGGGGACAGGGCAACACTGAAGCTTTCTTT | . | TRBV28 | TRBD1 | TRBJ1-1
CASSLTGGSKGYTF | TGCGCCAGCAGCTTGACAGGGGGATCTAAGGGCTACACCTTC | once | TRBV5-1 | TRBD1 | TRBJ1-2
CASSFGGFQETQYF | TGCGCCAGCAGCTTCGGGGGCTTCCAAGAGACCCAGTACTTC | . | TRBV5-1 | . | TRBJ2-5
CASSYTTGGEGNTIYF | TGTGCCAGCAGCTACACCACGGGGGGTGAGGGAAACACCATATATTTT | . | TRBV9 | . | TRBJ1-3
CASSEKGKRGRDEKLFF | TGTGCCAGCAGTGAGAAGGGTAAAAGGGGGCGGGATGAAAAACTGTTTTTT | . | TRBV6-1 | TRBD1 | TRBJ1-4
CASSDRGAKPFNYGYTF | TGTGCCAGCAGTGACCGTGGTGCCAAACCCTTTAACTATGGCTACACCTTC | . | TRBV6-1 | . | TRBJ1-2
CASSAWETVDGYTF | TGTGCCAGCAGTGCCTGGGAAACAGTTGATGGCTACACCTTC | many | TRBV6-1 | . | TRBJ1-2
CASSLPRWLAGAQETQYF | TGTGCCAGCAGTTTGCCTCGATGGCTAGCGGGAGCTCAAGAGACCCAGTACTTC | . | TRBV28 | TRBD2 | TRBJ2-5
CASSQAVLAGVADTQYF | TGTGCCAGCAGCCAAGCCGTCCTAGCGGGAGTGGCGGATACGCAGTATTTT | . | TRBV4-2 | TRBD2 | TRBJ2-3
CATSRLLAIEQYF | TGTGCCACCAGCAGACTTCTAGCGATCGAGCAGTACTTC | . | TRBV15 | . | TRBJ2-7
CASSFGAVTGYEQYF | TGTGCCAGCAGCTTTGGGGCGGTGACGGGTTACGAGCAGTACTTC | . | TRBV13 | . | TRBJ2-7
CASSLVRGRMIYEQYF | TGCGCCAGCAGCTTGGTGAGGGGGCGTATGATATACGAGCAGTACTTC | . | TRBV5-1 | TRBD1 | TRBJ2-7
CAWSEREQYF | TGTGCCTGGAGTGAGCGGGAGCAGTACTTC | . | TRBV30 | . | TRBJ2-7
CASSIRLGGQGSEQYF | TGTGCCAGTAGTATACGTCTCGGGGGACAGGGGAGCGAGCAGTACTTC | . | TRBV19 | TRBD1 | TRBJ2-7
CASSLYRGQPQHF | TGTGCCAGCAGCTTATACAGGGGGCAGCCCCAGCATTTT | . | TRBV7-3 | TRBD1 | TRBJ1-5
CASSFARVWINQPQHF | TGTGCCAGCAGTTTTGCGAGGGTTTGGATAAATCAGCCCCAGCATTTT | . | TRBV28 | . | TRBJ1-5
CASRTSGVPNYGYTF | TGTGCCAGCAGAACTAGCGGGGTTCCTAACTATGGCTACACCTTC | few | TRBV7-2 | . | TRBJ1-2
CASSERQAAEFF | TGTGCCAGTAGTGAACGACAGGCGGCGGAGTTCTTC | . | TRBV19 | . | TRBJ2-1
CASSRTGVLSGANVLTF | TGTGCCAGCTCAAGGACAGGGGTGCTCTCTGGGGCCAACGTCCTGACTTTC | few | TRBV18 | TRBD1 | TRBJ2-6
CASSKPQAPGITEAFF | TGTGCCAGCAGCAAGCCTCAGGCCCCAGGGATTACTGAAGCTTTCTTT | . | TRBV7-2 | . | TRBJ1-1
CASSDQQETQYF | TGCGCCAGCAGCGATCAGCAAGAGACCCAGTACTTC | . | TRBV5-1 | . | TRBJ2-5
CASSDQVGGSRNTIYF | TGTGCCAGCAGTGATCAGGTGGGGGGATCCAGAAACACCATATATTTT | . | TRBV25-1 | . | TRBJ1-3
CASSLGGVNTEAFF | TGCGCCAGCAGCTTGGGCGGGGTGAACACTGAAGCTTTCTTT | . | TRBV5-1 | . | TRBJ1-1
CASSQPTSGITDTQYF | TGCGCCAGCAGCCAACCGACTAGCGGGATAACAGATACGCAGTATTTT | . | TRBV4-1 | TRBD2 | TRBJ2-3
CASSPLSSYEQYF | TGTGCCAGCAGCCCCCTAAGCTCCTACGAGCAGTACTTC | many | TRBV7-9 | . | TRBJ2-7
CASSQASTSYEQYF | TGTGCCAGCAGCCAGGCCTCGACTTCCTACGAGCAGTACTTC | . | TRBV7-2 | . | TRBJ2-7
CASSSAYSNQPQHF | TGTGCCAGCAGCAGTGCATATAGCAATCAGCCCCAGCATTTT | . | TRBV6-5 | . | TRBJ1-5
CASSLGGTGGYNEQFF | TGTGCCAGCAGCTTAGGAGGGACAGGGGGCTACAATGAGCAGTTCTTC | . | TRBV7-2 | TRBD1 | TRBJ2-1
CASSLVSSGLETQYF | TGCGCCAGCAGCTTGGTTTCTAGCGGATTAGAGACCCAGTACTTC | . | TRBV5-1 | TRBD2 | TRBJ2-5
CAISDAGRETQYF | TGTGCCATCAGTGACGCGGGACGAGAGACCCAGTACTTC | . | TRBV10-3 | . | TRBJ2-5
CASSLEGALGRYNTEAFF | TGTGCCAGCAGTTTGGAAGGCGCTCTGGGGAGGTATAACACTGAAGCTTTCTTT | . | TRBV28 | . | TRBJ1-1
CASNPPGQGSTYEQYF | TGTGCCAGCAACCCCCCGGGACAGGGCTCCACTTACGAGCAGTACTTC | . | TRBV28 | TRBD1 | TRBJ2-7
CAWRKAGGPKTQYF | TGTGCCTGGAGGAAAGCGGGAGGGCCGAAGACCCAGTACTTC | . | TRBV30 | TRBD2 | TRBJ2-5
CASSGGQGHYGYTF | TGTGCCAGCAGTGGGGGACAGGGGCACTATGGCTACACCTTC | . | TRBV28 | TRBD1 | TRBJ1-2
CASSTPGQVYSNQPQHF | TGTGCCAGTAGTACTCCGGGACAAGTATATAGCAATCAGCCCCAGCATTTT | . | TRBV19 | . | TRBJ1-5
CAWSVGPYEKLFF | TGTGCCTGGAGTGTTGGGCCCTATGAAAAACTGTTTTTT | . | TRBV30 | . | TRBJ1-4
CASSTGQAALSINEKLFF | TGTGCCAGCAGCACGGGACAGGCGGCCTTATCCATTAATGAAAAACTGTTTTTT | . | TRBV7-9 | TRBD1 | TRBJ1-4
CASSLGDVSEQYF | TGCGCCAGCAGCTTGGGGGACGTCAGCGAGCAGTACTTC | . | TRBV5-1 | . | TRBJ2-7
CASRRTGETGEQFF | TGTGCCAGCAGACGCACTGGAGAGACGGGTGAGCAGTTCTTC | . | TRBV27 | . | TRBJ2-1
CASSLFGYSSYEQYF | TGTGCCAGCAGTTTGTTCGGATATAGCTCCTACGAGCAGTACTTC | few | TRBV28 | . | TRBJ2-7
CASSWVSYEQYF | TGTGCCAGCAGCTGGGTCTCCTACGAGCAGTACTTC | . | TRBV5-5 | . | TRBJ2-7
CASSRTANEKLFF | TGTGCCAGCAGTCGGACAGCTAATGAAAAACTGTTTTTT | many | TRBV2 | . | TRBJ1-4
CATAVNTEAFF | TGTGCCACTGCGGTGAACACTGAAGCTTTCTTT | . | TRBV6-6 | . | TRBJ1-1
CASSPGGRGKNTQYF | TGTGCCAGCTCACCAGGGGGCAGGGGCAAGAATACGCAGTATTTT | . | TRBV18 | . | TRBJ2-3
CASSLRDRGETQYF | TGTGCCAGCAGCTTACGGGACAGGGGGGAGACCCAGTACTTC | . | TRBV7-2 | TRBD1 | TRBJ2-5